The following is a T cell receptor (beta chain) sequence with its context. As yet, its antigen is unknown. This CDR3 contains 15 residues. The germline V and J ends were trimmed by 4 bases and 1 base, with 10 bases remaining between them. Germline V gives CDR1 SGHTA, CDR2 FQGNSA. Preparation of the TCRbeta library involved a method that used unique molecular identifiers. TCRdb called the PCR reads again in MiXCR, with one record for every CDR3 protein. The data show around 960,000 distinct CDR3 sequences, about 30% seen once. The data belong to a study of T-cell reconstitution after alpha-beta-depleted transplantation in children. Study-wide results and limits: By one year post-transplant, T-cell counts and diversity largely arose from T cells that were newly produced. Alpha-beta T cells about two months after transplant reportedly derived from several hundred expanded graft clones. Certain patients had high TCRbeta diversity at day 60, and it came from recipient T cells and thymic progenitors that survived.

The rearrangement links TRBV7-2 to TRBJ2-2, with D possibly matching TRBD1 (6 bases). The sequences come from PBMCs, mostly from graft donor cells, collected 360 days after TCRalphabeta/CD19-depleted stem cell transplant. This clonotype originated in a boy under two years old who had a stem cell transplant for SCID, so the T cells may come from the graft donor. CDR3 in DNA: TGTGCCAGCAGCTCGGTGACAGGGAACACCGGGGAGCTGTTTTTT. Residues: CASSSVTGNTGELFF.